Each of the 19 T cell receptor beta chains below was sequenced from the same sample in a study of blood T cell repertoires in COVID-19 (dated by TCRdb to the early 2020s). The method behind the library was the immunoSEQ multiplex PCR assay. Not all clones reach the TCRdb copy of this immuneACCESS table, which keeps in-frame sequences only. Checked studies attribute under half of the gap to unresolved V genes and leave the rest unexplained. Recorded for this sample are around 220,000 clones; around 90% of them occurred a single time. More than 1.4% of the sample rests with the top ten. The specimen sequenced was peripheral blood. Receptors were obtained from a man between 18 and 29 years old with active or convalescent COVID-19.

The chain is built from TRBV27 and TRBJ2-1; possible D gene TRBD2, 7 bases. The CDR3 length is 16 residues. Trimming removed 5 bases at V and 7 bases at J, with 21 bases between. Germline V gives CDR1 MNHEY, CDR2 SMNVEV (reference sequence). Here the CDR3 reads CASSGGLGGRGNEQFF. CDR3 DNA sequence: TGTGCCAGCAGTGGGGGATTGGGGGGGCGCGGTAATGAGCAGTTCTTC.

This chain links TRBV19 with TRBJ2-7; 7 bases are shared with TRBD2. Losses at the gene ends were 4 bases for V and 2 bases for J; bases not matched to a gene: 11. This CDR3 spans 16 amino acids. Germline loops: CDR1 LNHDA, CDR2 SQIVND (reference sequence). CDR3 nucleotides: TGTGCCAGTAGTACCCCGGGGCTAGCGGATACCTACGAGCAGTACTTC. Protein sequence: CASSTPGLADTYEQYF. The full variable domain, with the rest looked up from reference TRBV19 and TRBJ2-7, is DGGITQSPKYLFRKEGQNVTLSCEQNLNHDAMYWYRQDPGQGLRLIYYSQIVNDFQKGDIAEGYSVSREKKESFPLTVTSAQKNPTAFYLCASSTPGLADTYEQYFGPGTRLTVT.

The CDR3 loop is CASSGSHRVTGANVLTF. CDR3 nucleotide sequence: TGTGCCAGCAGCGGCAGCCACAGGGTAACTGGGGCCAACGTCCTGACTTTC. J is TRBJ2-6 and V is TRBV11-3; possible D gene TRBD1, 6 bases. The CDR3 has 17 amino acids. CDR1 and CDR2 (germline): SGHNT, YENEEA. Deletions cut 5 bases from V and 2 bases from J, with 16 bases between.

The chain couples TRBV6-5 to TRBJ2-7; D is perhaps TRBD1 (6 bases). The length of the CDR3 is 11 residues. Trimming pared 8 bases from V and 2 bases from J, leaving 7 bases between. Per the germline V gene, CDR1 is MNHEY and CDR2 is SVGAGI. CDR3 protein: CASGGPYEQYF. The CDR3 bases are TGTGCCAGCGGGGGCCCCTACGAGCAGTACTTC.

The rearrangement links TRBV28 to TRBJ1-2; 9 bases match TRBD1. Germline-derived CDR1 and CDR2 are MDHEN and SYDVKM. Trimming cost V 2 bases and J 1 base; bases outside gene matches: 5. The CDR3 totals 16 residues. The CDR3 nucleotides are TGTGCCAGCAGTTTAGGGGGACAGGGACTTAACTATGGCTACACCTTC. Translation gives CASSLGGQGLNYGYTF.

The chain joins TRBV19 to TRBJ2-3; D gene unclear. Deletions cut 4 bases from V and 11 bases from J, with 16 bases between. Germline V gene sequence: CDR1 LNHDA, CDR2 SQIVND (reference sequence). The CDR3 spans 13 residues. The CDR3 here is CASSKSNSRQQYF. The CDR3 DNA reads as TGTGCCAGTAGTAAGTCCAATTCGCGACAGCAGTATTTT.

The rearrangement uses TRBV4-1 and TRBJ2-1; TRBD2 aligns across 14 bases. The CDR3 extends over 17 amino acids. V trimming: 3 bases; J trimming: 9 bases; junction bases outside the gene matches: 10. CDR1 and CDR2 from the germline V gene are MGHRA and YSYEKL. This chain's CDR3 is CASSQSPGLAGEGEQFF. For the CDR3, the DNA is TGCGCCAGCAGCCAGTCTCCGGGACTAGCGGGAGAAGGTGAGCAGTTCTTC.

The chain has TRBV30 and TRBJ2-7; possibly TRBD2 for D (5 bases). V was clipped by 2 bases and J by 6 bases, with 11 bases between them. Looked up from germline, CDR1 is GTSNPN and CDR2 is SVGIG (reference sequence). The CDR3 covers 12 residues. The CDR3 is CAWSIPSPEQYF. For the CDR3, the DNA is TGTGCCTGGAGTATCCCTAGCCCCGAGCAGTACTTC.

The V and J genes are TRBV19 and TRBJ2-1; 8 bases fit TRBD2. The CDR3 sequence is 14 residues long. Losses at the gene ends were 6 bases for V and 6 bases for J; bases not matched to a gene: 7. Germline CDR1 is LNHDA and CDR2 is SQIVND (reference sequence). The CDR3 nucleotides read TGTGCCAGTAGCCTCGGGACTAGAAGCAATGAGCAGTTCTTC. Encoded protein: CASSLGTRSNEQFF.

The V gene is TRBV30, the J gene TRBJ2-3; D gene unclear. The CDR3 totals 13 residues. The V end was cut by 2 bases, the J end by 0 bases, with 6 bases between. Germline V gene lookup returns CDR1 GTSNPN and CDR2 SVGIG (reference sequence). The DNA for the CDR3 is TGTGCCTGGAGTCCCGGTAGCACAGATACGCAGTATTTT. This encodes CAWSPGSTDTQYF.

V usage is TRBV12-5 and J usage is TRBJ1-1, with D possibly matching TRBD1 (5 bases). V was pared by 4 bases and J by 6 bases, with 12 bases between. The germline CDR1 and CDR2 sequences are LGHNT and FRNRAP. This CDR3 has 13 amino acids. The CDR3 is CASGSGAGAEAFF. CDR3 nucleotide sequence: TGTGCTAGTGGTTCCGGCGCGGGGGCTGAAGCTTTCTTT.

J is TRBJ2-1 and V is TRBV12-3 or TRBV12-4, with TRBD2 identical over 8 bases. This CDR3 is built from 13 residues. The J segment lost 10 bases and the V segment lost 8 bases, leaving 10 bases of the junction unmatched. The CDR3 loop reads CASGAVSGREQFF. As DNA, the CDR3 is TGTGCCAGCGGGGCGGTAAGCGGGAGAGAGCAGTTCTTC.

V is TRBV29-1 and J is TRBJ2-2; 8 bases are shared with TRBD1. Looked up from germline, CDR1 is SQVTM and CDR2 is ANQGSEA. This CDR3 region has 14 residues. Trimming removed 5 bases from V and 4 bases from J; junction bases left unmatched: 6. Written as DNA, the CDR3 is TGCAGCGTTCAGGGGGCGCAAAGCACCGGGGAGCTGTTTTTT. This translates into CSVQGAQSTGELFF.

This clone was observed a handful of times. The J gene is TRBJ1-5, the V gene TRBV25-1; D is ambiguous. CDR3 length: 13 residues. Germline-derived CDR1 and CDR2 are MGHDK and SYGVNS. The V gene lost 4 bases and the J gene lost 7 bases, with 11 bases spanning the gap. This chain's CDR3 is CASSGVQTQPQHF. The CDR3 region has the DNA TGTGCCAGCAGTGGCGTACAGACCCAGCCCCAGCATTTT. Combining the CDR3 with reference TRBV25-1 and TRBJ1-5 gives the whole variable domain EADIYQTPRYLVIGTGKKITLECSQTMGHDKMYWYQQDPGMELHLIHYSYGVNSTEKGDLSSESTVSRIRTEHFPLTLESARPSHTSQYLCASSGVQTQPQHFGDGTRLSIL.

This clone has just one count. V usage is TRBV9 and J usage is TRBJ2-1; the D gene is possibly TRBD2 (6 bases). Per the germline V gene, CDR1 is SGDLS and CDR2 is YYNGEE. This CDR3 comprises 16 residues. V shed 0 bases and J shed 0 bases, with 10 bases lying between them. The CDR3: CASSVGAGYSYNEQFF. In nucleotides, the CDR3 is TGTGCCAGCAGCGTAGGTGCGGGATACTCCTACAATGAGCAGTTCTTC.

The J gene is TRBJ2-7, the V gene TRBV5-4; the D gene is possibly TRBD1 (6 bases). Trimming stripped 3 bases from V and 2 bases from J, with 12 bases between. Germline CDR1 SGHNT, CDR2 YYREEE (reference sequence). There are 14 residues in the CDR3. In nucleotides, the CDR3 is TGTGCCAGCAGCTCGGGACACCAGACCTACGAGCAGTACTTC. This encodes CASSSGHQTYEQYF.

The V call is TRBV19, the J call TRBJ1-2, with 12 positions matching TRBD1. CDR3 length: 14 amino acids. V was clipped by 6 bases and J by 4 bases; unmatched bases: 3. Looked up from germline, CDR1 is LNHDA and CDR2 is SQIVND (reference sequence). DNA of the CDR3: TGTGCCAGTAGGGGACAGGGGGCCTTCTATGGCTACACCTTC. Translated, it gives CASRGQGAFYGYTF.

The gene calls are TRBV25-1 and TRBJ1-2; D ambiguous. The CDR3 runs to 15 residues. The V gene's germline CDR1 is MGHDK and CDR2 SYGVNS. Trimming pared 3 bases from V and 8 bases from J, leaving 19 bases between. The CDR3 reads CASSDPGPDGLGYTF. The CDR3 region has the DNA TGTGCCAGCAGTGATCCGGGTCCCGACGGTTTGGGCTACACCTTC.

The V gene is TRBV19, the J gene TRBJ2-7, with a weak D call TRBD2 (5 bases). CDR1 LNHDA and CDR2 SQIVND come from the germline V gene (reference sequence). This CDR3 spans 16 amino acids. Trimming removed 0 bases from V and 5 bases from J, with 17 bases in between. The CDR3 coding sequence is TGTGCCAGTAGTATAGACCCCCCGGGGATGGGAAACGAGCAGTACTTC. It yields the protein CASSIDPPGMGNEQYF.